These T cell receptor beta chains were read from a single sample in a study of cytomegalovirus exposure and HLA in healthy donors. Generated by immunoSEQ multiplex PCR, the TCRdb table keeps only in-frame clones and is missing some. The sample carries about 140,000 clones, around 80% recorded once. The sequenced sample was PBMCs. These receptors were obtained from a man aged 18 to 30 in good health and CMV-seropositive. CDR3s include the opening cysteine and the closing phenylalanine or tryptophan. Fields, in order: J gene, D gene, clone size, V gene, CDR3 protein, CDR3 DNA. A D gene is named only where the DNA matches it firmly. Rows may omit the clone size; those that give it use once, few, many or a size class.

j_gene: TRBJ1-4; d_gene: -; abundance: -; v_gene: TRBV5-1; CDR3aa: CASSLALSEKLFF; CDR3nt: TGCGCCAGCAGCTTGGCCCTGAGTGAAAAACTGTTTTTT
j_gene: TRBJ2-1; d_gene: TRBD1; abundance: -; v_gene: TRBV10-3; CDR3aa: CAISRHIQGRSYNEQFF; CDR3nt: TGTGCCATCAGTAGACATATACAGGGGCGATCCTACAATGAGCAGTTCTTC
j_gene: TRBJ2-6; d_gene: -; abundance: -; v_gene: TRBV2; CDR3aa: CASTETAPSGANVLTF; CDR3nt: TGTGCCAGCACCGAGACAGCTCCTTCTGGGGCCAACGTCCTGACTTTC
j_gene: TRBJ2-7; d_gene: -; abundance: few; v_gene: TRBV28; CDR3aa: CAIQSGFNSYF; CDR3nt: TGTGCCATTCAGTCAGGGTTTAATTCGTACTTC
j_gene: TRBJ1-1; d_gene: -; abundance: -; v_gene: TRBV30; CDR3aa: CALHRNTEAFF; CDR3nt: TGTGCCTTGCATAGGAACACTGAAGCTTTCTTT
j_gene: TRBJ2-6; d_gene: TRBD1; abundance: -; v_gene: TRBV7-9; CDR3aa: CASSPGTVSSGANVLTF; CDR3nt: TGTGCCAGCAGCCCCGGGACAGTGTCCTCTGGGGCCAACGTCCTGACTTTC
j_gene: TRBJ1-2; d_gene: -; abundance: -; v_gene: TRBV28; CDR3aa: CATWIELEGYGYTF; CDR3nt: TGTGCCACCTGGATAGAGTTGGAGGGCTATGGCTACACCTTC
j_gene: TRBJ2-5; d_gene: TRBD1; abundance: once; v_gene: TRBV18; CDR3aa: CASSPERTGEIETQYF; CDR3nt: TGTGCCAGCTCACCAGAAAGGACAGGGGAGATAGAGACCCAGTACTTC
j_gene: TRBJ1-2; d_gene: TRBD1; abundance: -; v_gene: TRBV7-2; CDR3aa: CASSLVGDSYYGYTF; CDR3nt: TGTGCCAGCAGCTTAGTCGGGGACAGCTACTATGGCTACACCTTC
j_gene: TRBJ1-2; d_gene: -; abundance: -; v_gene: TRBV7-2; CDR3aa: CASSSRFVGRSYGYTF; CDR3nt: TGTGCCAGCAGCTCACGCTTTGTGGGCAGGTCCTATGGCTACACCTTC
j_gene: TRBJ2-1; d_gene: TRBD2; abundance: -; v_gene: TRBV5-4; CDR3aa: CASSVRLAGGPENEQFF; CDR3nt: TGTGCCAGCAGCGTACGACTAGCGGGAGGGCCAGAAAATGAGCAGTTCTTC
j_gene: TRBJ1-2; d_gene: -; abundance: once; v_gene: TRBV6-4; CDR3aa: CASSDSNTGRYTF; CDR3nt: TGTGCCAGCAGTGACTCGAACACAGGACGATACACCTTC
j_gene: TRBJ1-3; d_gene: -; abundance: -; v_gene: TRBV28; CDR3aa: CASSPRPPGNTIYF; CDR3nt: TGTGCCAGCAGCCCTAGACCACCTGGAAACACCATATATTTT
j_gene: TRBJ2-7; d_gene: TRBD2; abundance: -; v_gene: TRBV28; CDR3aa: CASWGGRAYEQYF; CDR3nt: TGTGCCTCTTGGGGGGGGAGGGCTTACGAGCAGTACTTC
j_gene: TRBJ1-1; d_gene: -; abundance: -; v_gene: TRBV10-3; CDR3aa: CAISAAGAGEAFF; CDR3nt: TGTGCCATCAGTGCAGCAGGGGCCGGGGAAGCTTTCTTT
j_gene: TRBJ2-7; d_gene: -; abundance: -; v_gene: TRBV10-3; CDR3aa: CAIKESGGPSYEQYF; CDR3nt: TGTGCCATCAAAGAAAGCGGAGGCCCCTCCTACGAGCAGTACTTC
j_gene: TRBJ1-2; d_gene: TRBD1; abundance: -; v_gene: TRBV18; CDR3aa: CASSLRQGTDYGYTF; CDR3nt: TGTGCCAGCTCGTTAAGACAGGGAACGGACTATGGCTACACCTTC
j_gene: TRBJ1-4; d_gene: -; abundance: -; v_gene: TRBV7-9; CDR3aa: CASSLESNEKLFF; CDR3nt: TGTGCCAGCAGCTTGGAGTCTAATGAAAAACTGTTTTTT
j_gene: TRBJ2-7; d_gene: TRBD2; abundance: -; v_gene: TRBV7-2; CDR3aa: CASSFLAGGFYEQYF; CDR3nt: TGTGCCAGCAGCTTCTTGGCGGGAGGTTTCTACGAGCAGTACTTC
j_gene: TRBJ1-1; d_gene: -; abundance: -; v_gene: TRBV5-5; CDR3aa: CASSLDPVVAEAFF; CDR3nt: TGTGCCAGCAGCTTGGACCCCGTTGTGGCAGAAGCTTTCTTT
j_gene: TRBJ2-5; d_gene: -; abundance: -; v_gene: TRBV5-1; CDR3aa: CASSPSPQVSSMKETQYF; CDR3nt: TGCGCCAGCAGTCCGTCGCCTCAGGTTTCCTCGATGAAGGAGACCCAGTACTTC
j_gene: TRBJ2-7; d_gene: -; abundance: -; v_gene: TRBV28; CDR3aa: CASIDSGRSYEQYF; CDR3nt: TGTGCCAGCATCGACTCCGGTCGCTCCTACGAGCAGTACTTC
j_gene: TRBJ2-7; d_gene: TRBD2; abundance: -; v_gene: TRBV13; CDR3aa: CASSWGPGGSEQYF; CDR3nt: TGTGCCAGCAGCTGGGGGCCGGGGGGGAGCGAGCAGTACTTC
j_gene: TRBJ2-7; d_gene: -; abundance: -; v_gene: TRBV6-5; CDR3aa: CASSYRRGSYEQYF; CDR3nt: TGTGCCAGCAGTTACCGCAGGGGATCCTACGAGCAGTACTTC
j_gene: TRBJ2-1; d_gene: TRBD2; abundance: -; v_gene: TRBV19; CDR3aa: CASSPTSGRAAEQFF; CDR3nt: TGTGCCAGTAGCCCGACTAGCGGGAGGGCAGCTGAGCAGTTCTTC
j_gene: TRBJ2-3; d_gene: TRBD2; abundance: -; v_gene: TRBV27; CDR3aa: CASSLSMAGGGDTQYF; CDR3nt: TGTGCCAGCAGTTTATCGATGGCGGGAGGGGGGGATACGCAGTATTTT
j_gene: TRBJ1-2; d_gene: -; abundance: -; v_gene: TRBV9; CDR3aa: CASSVGAGFRVSSNYGYTF; CDR3nt: TGTGCCAGCAGCGTAGGGGCAGGGTTCCGGGTTTCATCTAACTATGGCTACACCTTC
j_gene: TRBJ1-4; d_gene: -; abundance: -; v_gene: TRBV9; CDR3aa: CASSAQGVNEKLFF; CDR3nt: TGTGCCAGCAGCGCCCAAGGGGTAAATGAAAAACTGTTTTTT
j_gene: TRBJ2-3; d_gene: -; abundance: once; v_gene: TRBV29-1; CDR3aa: CSVGGGASTDTQYF; CDR3nt: TGCAGCGTGGGTGGTGGGGCGTCCACAGATACGCAGTATTTT
j_gene: TRBJ1-5; d_gene: -; abundance: -; v_gene: TRBV28; CDR3aa: CASSWAMGNQPQHF; CDR3nt: TGTGCCAGCAGTTGGGCAATGGGCAATCAGCCCCAGCATTTT
j_gene: TRBJ2-1; d_gene: -; abundance: -; v_gene: TRBV10-1; CDR3aa: CASSESLEEGGVVRKQFF; CDR3nt: TGCGCCAGCAGTGAGTCGTTGGAGGAGGGGGGGGTGGTGAGGAAGCAGTTCTTC
j_gene: TRBJ2-5; d_gene: -; abundance: once; v_gene: TRBV19; CDR3aa: CASTRARGSAETQYF; CDR3nt: TGTGCCAGTACTAGGGCCAGGGGAAGCGCGGAGACCCAGTACTTC
j_gene: TRBJ2-1; d_gene: -; abundance: -; v_gene: TRBV6-1; CDR3aa: CASSEGPLLYNEQFF; CDR3nt: TGTGCCAGCAGTGAGGGCCCCCTCCTCTACAATGAGCAGTTCTTC
j_gene: TRBJ1-1; d_gene: -; abundance: -; v_gene: TRBV29-1; CDR3aa: CSVDKGSGANTEAFF; CDR3nt: TGCAGCGTTGATAAGGGGTCAGGGGCGAACACTGAAGCTTTCTTT
j_gene: TRBJ1-1; d_gene: -; abundance: -; v_gene: TRBV6-1; CDR3aa: CASSLWGLNTEAFF; CDR3nt: TGTGCCAGCAGTCTCTGGGGGCTGAACACTGAAGCTTTCTTT
j_gene: TRBJ1-1; d_gene: -; abundance: few; v_gene: TRBV2; CDR3aa: CASRAGITEAFF; CDR3nt: TGTGCCAGCAGGGCAGGGATTACTGAAGCTTTCTTT
j_gene: TRBJ2-5; d_gene: TRBD1; abundance: -; v_gene: TRBV4-1; CDR3aa: CASSPFNTRTGGETQYF; CDR3nt: TGCGCCAGCAGCCCATTCAATACACGGACAGGGGGAGAGACCCAGTACTTC
j_gene: TRBJ1-4; d_gene: -; abundance: -; v_gene: TRBV6-6; CDR3aa: CASSYLRGTNEKLFF; CDR3nt: TGTGCCAGCAGTTACCTCAGGGGAACTAATGAAAAACTGTTTTTT
j_gene: TRBJ1-5; d_gene: TRBD1; abundance: -; v_gene: TRBV27; CDR3aa: CASSDRGEPQHF; CDR3nt: TGTGCCAGCAGTGACAGGGGCGAGCCCCAGCATTTT
j_gene: TRBJ2-5; d_gene: -; abundance: -; v_gene: TRBV7-9; CDR3aa: CASSGPPGERWETQYF; CDR3nt: TGTGCCAGCAGCGGTCCCCCAGGGGAGAGGTGGGAGACCCAGTACTTC
j_gene: TRBJ1-1; d_gene: -; abundance: few; v_gene: TRBV2; CDR3aa: CASRRGRHPEGFMNTEAFF; CDR3nt: TGTGCCAGCAGGCGTGGGAGACACCCTGAGGGATTCATGAACACTGAAGCTTTCTTT
j_gene: TRBJ2-5; d_gene: TRBD1; abundance: -; v_gene: TRBV7-2; CDR3aa: CASSSTGQGETQYF; CDR3nt: TGTGCCAGCAGCTCCACGGGACAGGGAGAGACCCAGTACTTC
j_gene: TRBJ1-3; d_gene: -; abundance: -; v_gene: TRBV29-1; CDR3aa: CSVEQGFSGNTIYF; CDR3nt: TGCAGCGTTGAACAGGGCTTCTCTGGAAACACCATATATTTT
j_gene: TRBJ2-7; d_gene: TRBD2; abundance: -; v_gene: TRBV19; CDR3aa: CASSIPGRSYEQYF; CDR3nt: TGTGCCAGTAGTATCCCCGGGAGGTCCTACGAGCAGTACTTC
j_gene: TRBJ2-1; d_gene: TRBD2; abundance: -; v_gene: TRBV27; CDR3aa: CASSSGTSGYNEQFF; CDR3nt: TGTGCCAGCAGTTCCGGGACTAGCGGTTACAATGAGCAGTTCTTC
j_gene: TRBJ1-1; d_gene: -; abundance: -; v_gene: TRBV5-8; CDR3aa: CASSQSWEGNTEAFF; CDR3nt: TGTGCCAGCAGCCAATCTTGGGAGGGAAACACTGAAGCTTTCTTT
j_gene: TRBJ2-7; d_gene: -; abundance: -; v_gene: TRBV10-2; CDR3aa: CAILTGDYEQYF; CDR3nt: TGCGCCATCCTAACGGGGGATTACGAGCAGTACTTC
j_gene: TRBJ2-7; d_gene: TRBD2; abundance: -; v_gene: TRBV5-1; CDR3aa: CASSPRGFSGASYEQYF; CDR3nt: TGCGCCAGCAGCCCCCGAGGGTTTAGCGGGGCGTCCTACGAGCAGTACTTC
j_gene: TRBJ2-7; d_gene: TRBD2; abundance: -; v_gene: TRBV29-1; CDR3aa: CSVRTRDYYEQYF; CDR3nt: TGCAGCGTTCGGACTAGAGATTATTACGAGCAGTACTTC
j_gene: TRBJ1-5; d_gene: -; abundance: -; v_gene: TRBV9; CDR3aa: CASSPGDGSYQPQHF; CDR3nt: TGTGCCAGCAGCCCGGGGGACGGTAGTTATCAGCCCCAGCATTTT